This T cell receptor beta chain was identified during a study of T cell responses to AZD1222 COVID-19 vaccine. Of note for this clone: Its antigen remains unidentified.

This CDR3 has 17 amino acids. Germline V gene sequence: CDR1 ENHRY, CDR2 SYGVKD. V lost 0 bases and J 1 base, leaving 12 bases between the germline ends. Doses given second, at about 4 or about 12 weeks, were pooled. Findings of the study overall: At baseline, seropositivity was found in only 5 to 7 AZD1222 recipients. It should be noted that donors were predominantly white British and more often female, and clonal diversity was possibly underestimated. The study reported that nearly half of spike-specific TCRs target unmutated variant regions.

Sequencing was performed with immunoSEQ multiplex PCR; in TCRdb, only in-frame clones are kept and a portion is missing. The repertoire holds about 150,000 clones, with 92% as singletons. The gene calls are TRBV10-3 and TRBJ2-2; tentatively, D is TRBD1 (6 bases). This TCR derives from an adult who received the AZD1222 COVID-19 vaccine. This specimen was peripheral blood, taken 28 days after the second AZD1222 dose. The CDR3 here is CAISESTGQGNTGELFF. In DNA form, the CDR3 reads TGTGCCATCAGTGAGTCGACAGGTCAGGGGAACACCGGGGAGCTGTTTTTT.